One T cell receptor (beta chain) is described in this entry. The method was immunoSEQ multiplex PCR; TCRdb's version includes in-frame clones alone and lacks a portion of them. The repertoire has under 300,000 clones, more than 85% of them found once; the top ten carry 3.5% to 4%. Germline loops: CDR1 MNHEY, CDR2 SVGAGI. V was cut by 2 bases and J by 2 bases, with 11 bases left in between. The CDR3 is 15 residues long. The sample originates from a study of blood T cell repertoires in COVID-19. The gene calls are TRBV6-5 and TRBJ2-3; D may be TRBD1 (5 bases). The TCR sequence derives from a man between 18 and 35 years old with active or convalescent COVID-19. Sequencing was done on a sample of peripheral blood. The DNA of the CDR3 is TGTGCCAGCAGTTACCAATGGGGCAACACAGATACGCAGTATTTT. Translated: CASSYQWGNTDTQYF.